Shown below are 30 T cell receptor beta chains from a single sample sequenced in a study of early T cells in non-severe SARS-CoV-2 infection. From the 5' RACE reads, TCRdb called clonotypes with MiXCR, one entry per CDR3 protein. This table has some 57,000 distinct CDR3 sequences, around 12% appearing once. Sequencing was performed on whole blood. The receptors stem from an adult who was a healthcare worker with PCR-confirmed SARS-CoV-2 infection or an uninfected control (not recorded which).

In this sample, this clonotype turned up a few times. The chain couples TRBV28 to TRBJ1-2, with 8 bases lining up with TRBD1. CDR1 and CDR2 (germline): MDHEN, SYDVKM. J lost 2 bases, V lost 5 bases, and 1 base had no gene match. The CDR3 length is 13 residues. The CDR3 is CASSRQGNYGYTF. The CDR3 DNA reads as TGTGCCAGCAGTAGACAGGGGAACTATGGCTACACCTTC.

This clonotype was counted many times. V usage is TRBV12-3 or TRBV12-4 and J usage is TRBJ1-1; D remains unclear. Deletions cut 4 bases from V and 5 bases from J, with 14 bases between. The length of the CDR3 is 14 residues. In DNA form, the CDR3 reads TGTGCCAGCAGTTCCTCGGAGGAAGTGACTGAAGCTTTCTTT. Its translation is CASSSSEEVTEAFF.

The chain employs TRBV6-2 or TRBV6-3 and TRBJ1-5; perhaps TRBD1 as D (5 bases). CDR1 is MNHEY and CDR2 is SVGEGT in the germline V gene. Deletions cut 4 bases from V and 6 bases from J, with 22 bases between. The length of the CDR3 is 17 residues. Here the CDR3 reads CASSSPGLYVGLQPQHF. In DNA form, the CDR3 reads TGTGCCAGCAGTTCCCCGGGGCTTTATGTGGGGCTTCAGCCCCAGCATTTT.

In this sample, this clonotype turned up a few times. Its ends do not fully match the called genes, so a read error is possible. The V call is TRBV3-1, the J call TRBJ1-6; D remains ambiguous. Germline assignment: CDR1 LGHDT and CDR2 YNNKEL (reference sequence). CDR3 size: 16 residues. CDR3 amino acids: CASSPGMTPLNSPLHF. The CDR3 nucleotides are TGTGCCAGCAGTCCGGGGATGACGCCTCTCAATTCACCCCTCCATTTT.

This clonotype was counted only a few times. This chain links TRBV3-1 with TRBJ1-1; D perhaps matches TRBD1 (5 bases). Germline V lookup: CDR1 LGHDT, CDR2 YNNKEL (reference sequence). This CDR3 is 14 amino acids long. V lost 6 bases and J lost 4, with 15 bases in between. CDR3 amino acids: CASSLVDGGTEAFF. The CDR3 DNA sequence: TGTGCCAGCAGTCTCGTCGACGGGGGCACTGAAGCTTTCTTT.

This rearrangement joins TRBV11-2 to TRBJ2-5; D not certain. Trimming pared 5 bases from V and 1 base from J, leaving 8 bases between. The CDR3 loop spans 13 amino acids. In germline, CDR1 is SGHAT, CDR2 FQNNGV. CDR3 coding DNA: TGTGCCAGCAGCGCTCGGACCCAAGAGACCCAGTACTTC. It translates to CASSARTQETQYF.

This clonotype was observed at least ten times. The CDR3 spells CASSVVGTGGFSEQYF. The DNA for the CDR3 is TGTGCCAGCAGCGTAGTTGGGACAGGGGGCTTTTCCGAGCAGTACTTC. The chain combines TRBV9 with TRBJ2-7; 12 bases map to TRBD1. Germline V lookup: CDR1 SGDLS, CDR2 YYNGEE. The trim removed 0 bases at V and 6 bases at J, leaving 7 bases unmatched. The CDR3 contains 16 residues.

This clonotype was counted between two and nine times. The junction differs from germline at one of its ends, possibly a read error. V and J are TRBV11-1 and TRBJ2-7; D perhaps matches TRBD2 (6 bases). This CDR3 is built from 12 residues. The germline V gene encodes CDR1 SGHAT and CDR2 FQDESV (reference sequence). The CDR3 region is CASSANRRDPAF. The CDR3 nucleotides read TGTGCCAGCAGCGCGAATCGGCGGGATCCGGCGTTC.

For the CDR3, the DNA is TGCGCCAGCAGCCCTCCAGCCGGGGAGCTGTTTTTT. Residues: CASSPPAGELFF. V gene TRBV4-1 combines with J gene TRBJ2-2; D gene uncertain. The CDR3 extends over 12 amino acids. Germline loops: CDR1 MGHRA, CDR2 YSYEKL. With 4 bases removed from V and 6 bases from J, the gap between germline ends came to 6 bases.

The chain is built from TRBV7-2 and TRBJ2-1; TRBD2 is a possible D gene (5 bases). Germline values: CDR1 SGHTA, CDR2 FQGNSA. Trimming took 5 bases from V and 7 from J, leaving 18 bases between them. The CDR3 contains 15 residues. CDR3 DNA: TGTGCCAGCAGCCCAAAACCCCTTCGGGAAAATGAGCAGTTCTTC. As protein: CASSPKPLRENEQFF.

This clonotype was seen many times. The rearrangement joins TRBV15 to TRBJ2-1, with D hard to call. The CDR3 consists of 11 residues. Germline values: CDR1 LNHNV, CDR2 YYDKDF (reference sequence). The ends were cut back, 3 bases at V and 7 bases at J, with 4 bases in the middle. CDR3 coding DNA: TGTGCCACCAGCAGCTGGAATGAGCAGTTCTTC. This gives the protein CATSSWNEQFF.

This clonotype was detected ten times or more. This sequence joins TRBV12-3 or TRBV12-4 and TRBJ1-1; D not resolved. V lost 7 bases, J lost 0 bases, and 9 bases lay in between. The CDR3 totals 13 residues. This chain's CDR3 is CASTKSVNTEAFF. CDR3 bases: TGTGCCAGCACCAAGTCCGTGAACACTGAAGCTTTCTTT.

This chain links TRBV24-1 with TRBJ2-1, with TRBD2 matching over 12 bases. This CDR3 has 17 residues. Germline V gene sequence: CDR1 KGHDR, CDR2 SFDVKD. The ends lost 3 bases at V and 3 bases at J; junction bases unmatched: 5. The DNA of the CDR3 is TGTGCCACCAGTGATCCCTCGACTAGCGGGAGCTACAATGAGCAGTTCTTC. Its protein is CATSDPSTSGSYNEQFF.

V usage is TRBV12-3 or TRBV12-4 and J usage is TRBJ2-7; tentatively, D is TRBD2 (5 bases). Trimming pared 3 bases from V and 2 bases from J, leaving 8 bases between. The CDR3 runs 13 residues. In DNA form, the CDR3 reads TGTGCCAGCAGTTTCGAGGGTACCTACGAGCAGTACTTC. It encodes CASSFEGTYEQYF.

The genes are TRBV4-3 and TRBJ1-2, with D perhaps matching TRBD1 (5 bases). CDR3 size: 14 residues. V dropped 3 bases and J dropped 8 bases, with 16 bases sitting between them. CDR1 LGHNA and CDR2 YSLEER come from the germline V gene. This CDR3 is CASSHSRELGGYTF. The CDR3 DNA sequence: TGCGCCAGCAGCCATTCCAGGGAACTCGGAGGCTACACCTTC.

In its sample, this clonotype was seen many times. The J gene is TRBJ2-5, the V gene TRBV28; the D gene is possibly TRBD2 (5 bases). The CDR3 totals 16 residues. Germline lookup yields CDR1 MDHEN and CDR2 SYDVKM. V lost 2 bases and J 0 bases, leaving 13 bases between the germline ends. The CDR3 protein is CASSLDVSSYQETQYF. CDR3 nucleotide sequence: TGTGCCAGCAGTTTAGATGTCTCTAGCTACCAAGAGACCCAGTACTTC.

J is TRBJ2-7 and V is TRBV7-6; perhaps TRBD2 as D (6 bases). Trimming took off 1 base at V and 6 bases at J, with 10 bases between the two ends. The CDR3 contains 13 residues. CDR1 and CDR2 (germline): SGHVS, FNYEAQ. The CDR3 region has the DNA TGTGCCAGCAGCTTAGAAAGGGGAGGCGAGCAGTACTTC. This codes for CASSLERGGEQYF.

J is TRBJ1-3 and V is TRBV11-2, with 8 positions matching TRBD1. CDR1 SGHAT and CDR2 FQNNGV come from the germline V gene. With V trimmed by 4 bases and J by 4 bases, 12 bases remained unmatched. This CDR3 is built from 17 residues. CDR3 sequence (DNA): TGTGCCAGCAGCTCGCAATCCTGGACAGGGCCGGGAAACACCATATATTTT. Translation gives CASSSQSWTGPGNTIYF.

This clonotype has more than one count but fewer than ten. The J gene is TRBJ1-4, the V gene TRBV15, with unresolved D. Looked up from germline, CDR1 is LNHNV and CDR2 is YYDKDF (reference sequence). Trimming shortened V by 8 bases and J by 4 bases, and 14 bases separated the two germline ends. The CDR3 length is 14 residues. The CDR3 region is CATSTWADNEKLFF. The DNA for the CDR3 is TGTGCCACCTCGACGTGGGCTGATAATGAAAAACTGTTTTTT. Looking up the rest from reference TRBV15 and TRBJ1-4 gives the full variable domain: DAMVIQNPRYQVTQFGKPVTLSCSQTLNHNVMYWYQQKSSQAPKLLFHYYDKDFNNEADTPDNFQSRRPNTSFCFLDIRSPGLGDTAMYLCATSTWADNEKLFFGSGTQLSVL.

This clonotype has only a few counts. The V call is TRBV5-4, the J call TRBJ2-2; 11 bases fit TRBD2. The CDR3 sequence is 17 residues long. Unmatched junction bases numbered 5, after V lost 4 bases and J lost 0 bases. The germline V gene encodes CDR1 SGHNT and CDR2 YYREEE (reference sequence). CDR3 in amino acids: CASSPNSGRANTGELFF. In DNA form, the CDR3 reads TGTGCCAGCAGCCCTAATAGCGGGAGGGCGAACACCGGGGAGCTGTTTTTT.

This clonotype was seen more than once but under ten times. V is TRBV6-1 and J is TRBJ1-5; D is undetermined. V lost 11 bases, J lost 0 bases, and 14 bases lay in between. Germline loops: CDR1 MNHNS, CDR2 SASEGT. The CDR3 contains 14 residues. The CDR3 coding sequence is TGTGCCGTCCTAGCAGCCAGTAGCAATCAGCCCCAGCATTTT. It yields the protein CAVLAASSNQPQHF.

This clonotype was found a few times. The V gene is TRBV7-9, the J gene TRBJ1-1; D unclear. The CDR3 covers 12 residues. Germline V gene lookup returns CDR1 SEHNR and CDR2 FQNEAQ (reference sequence). The ends were cut back, 7 bases at V and 0 bases at J, with 6 bases in the middle. The CDR3 DNA sequence: TGTGCCAGCATCCTCATGAACACTGAAGCTTTCTTT. Translating it yields CASILMNTEAFF.

This clonotype was seen at least ten times. This chain joins TRBV3-1 and TRBJ2-7, with D perhaps TRBD2 (6 bases). The V gene's germline CDR1 is LGHDT and CDR2 YNNKEL (reference sequence). Trimming took 1 base from V and 3 from J, leaving 10 bases between them. CDR3 length: 14 amino acids. The CDR3 region is CASSQGLEVYEQYF. In DNA, the CDR3 is TGTGCCAGCAGCCAAGGACTAGAGGTCTACGAGCAGTACTTC.

V and J are TRBV20-1 and TRBJ1-1; D is unclear. The V and J ends lost 0 bases and 4 bases respectively, with 6 bases between them. The CDR3 consists of 12 residues. Germline V gene lookup returns CDR1 DFQATT and CDR2 SNEGSKA (reference sequence). CDR3 in amino acids: CSARDPLTEAFF. CDR3 nucleotides: TGCAGTGCTAGAGACCCTCTCACTGAAGCTTTCTTT.

There are many counts of this clonotype. This chain uses TRBV29-1 with TRBJ2-5; TRBD1 matches at 7 bases. This CDR3 spans 11 amino acids. From germline, CDR1 is SQVTM and CDR2 ANQGSEA. V dropped 5 bases and J dropped 4; count of bases not matched to a gene: 1. CDR3 coding DNA: TGCAGCGTTTGGACAGGAGAGACCCAGTACTTC. Translating it yields CSVWTGETQYF.

V is TRBV4-1 and J is TRBJ2-2, with TRBD2 as a possible D gene (5 bases). The germline gives CDR1 MGHRA, CDR2 YSYEKL. With 1 base removed from V and 6 bases from J, the gap between germline ends came to 24 bases. This CDR3 contains 19 residues. The CDR3 bases are TGCGCCAGCAGCCAAGCCCTGGCCGCCCTAGCCTCTGTGTCCGGGGAGCTGTTTTTT. Translation gives CASSQALAALASVSGELFF.

This clonotype was observed a few times. The chain employs TRBV2 and TRBJ1-5; no reliable D call. The CDR3 totals 13 residues. V dropped 5 bases and J dropped 6 bases, with 11 bases sitting between them. Germline V lookup: CDR1 SNHLY, CDR2 FYNNEI. CDR3 region: CASSPSAPQPQHF. CDR3 nucleotides: TGTGCCAGCAGTCCGTCCGCCCCTCAGCCCCAGCATTTT.

Many counts were recorded for this clonotype. V and J are TRBV13 and TRBJ1-6, with D perhaps TRBD1 (5 bases). Between the trimmed V and J ends, which lost 1 base and 7 bases, there was a span of 11 bases. This CDR3 region has 15 residues. In germline, CDR1 is PRHDT, CDR2 FYEKMQ (reference sequence). Written as DNA, the CDR3 is TGTGCCAGCAGCTTAGTCGGCAGGGAGAATTCACCCCTCCACTTT. Translating gives CASSLVGRENSPLHF.

J is TRBJ2-2 and V is TRBV29-1, with D tentatively TRBD2 (6 bases). The CDR3 is 14 amino acids. Germline V gene data show CDR1 as SQVTM and CDR2 as ANQGSEA. V was shortened by 5 bases and J by 6 bases, with 16 bases between the two germline ends. CDR3 in DNA: TGCAGCGTTTCCGTCGGGGGAGGCGCCGGGGAGCTGTTTTTT. Translation: CSVSVGGGAGELFF.

The chain combines TRBV4-1 with TRBJ1-4; weak D call: TRBD1 (5 bases). V gave up 6 bases and J gave up 5 bases, with 10 bases separating them. This CDR3 comprises 13 residues. Germline CDR1 is MGHRA and CDR2 is YSYEKL. CDR3 DNA: TGCGCCAGCAGTTCCAGGGAAAATGAAAAACTGTTTTTT. Its protein is CASSSRENEKLFF.